This T cell receptor beta chain was captured by sequencing in a study of T cell responses to AZD1222 COVID-19 vaccine. Here immunoSEQ multiplex PCR was the method, and the copy in TCRdb shows in-frame clones only, minus some. The sample yields some 100,000 clones, approximately 91% seen once. J gave up 2 bases and V 0 bases, and 2 bases lay outside the gene matches. The CDR3 totals 18 residues. Germline V CDR1 and CDR2: SGHTS, YDEGEE. To note about this clone: Antigen specificity is unknown.

Study-wide results and limits: Most donors were white British and more were female, and clonal diversity was possibly underestimated. CD4 TCRs linked to vaccination spanned spike, dominating at 160-218 and 743-854. Only six or seven AZD1222 recipients were seropositive at baseline. Spike-specific TCR breadth and depth both grew after two AZD1222 doses.

The TCR originated in an adult in good health. The source was peripheral blood, collected on day 0 of AZD1222 vaccination. The gene calls are TRBV5-8 and TRBJ2-1, with TRBD2 identical over 16 bases. CDR3 region: CASSLAGTSGGAYNEQFF. In nucleotides, the CDR3 is TGTGCCAGCAGCTTGGCGGGGACTAGCGGGGGGGCCTACAATGAGCAGTTCTTC.